Shown below are 13 T cell receptor beta chains from a single sample sequenced in a study of blood T cell repertoires in COVID-19. Only in-frame clones appear in the TCRdb table, and some are missing; sequencing was by immunoSEQ multiplex PCR. The sample includes about 230,000 clones, roughly 83% seen only once; the top ten take 7.4%. The sequencing input was peripheral blood. These TCRs come from a woman aged 45-59 years with acute or convalescent COVID-19.

The CDR3 spells CASSFQRGYRETQYF. In DNA form, the CDR3 reads TGTGCCAGCAGCTTCCAGCGGGGGTATCGAGAGACCCAGTACTTC. The chain uses TRBV5-5 and TRBJ2-5; 8 nucleotides match TRBD2. Per the germline V gene, CDR1 is SGHKS and CDR2 is YYEKEE (reference sequence). This CDR3 spans 15 amino acids. The V gene end was trimmed by 2 bases and the J gene end by 4 bases; junction bases not matched to a gene: 7.

V gene TRBV28 combines with J gene TRBJ1-2, with 7 bases identical to TRBD1. The length of the CDR3 is 15 residues. CDR1 is MDHEN and CDR2 is SYDVKM in the germline V gene. Trimming at V came to 3 bases and at J to 6 bases, leaving 10 bases not matched to a gene. The CDR3 loop is CASSFSKGALNGYTF. In DNA, the CDR3 is TGTGCCAGCAGTTTTAGCAAGGGGGCATTAAATGGCTACACCTTC.

The gene calls are TRBV4-1 and TRBJ2-7; TRBD2 is a possible D gene (6 bases). CDR1 is MGHRA and CDR2 is YSYEKL in the germline V gene. The CDR3 loop spans 16 amino acids. With 2 bases removed from V and 3 bases from J, the gap between germline ends came to 17 bases. This chain's CDR3 is CASSQLPRDSLYEQYF. In DNA form, the CDR3 reads TGCGCCAGCAGCCAACTACCCCGGGACTCCCTCTACGAGCAGTACTTC.

The chain links TRBV6-4 to TRBJ1-4; D possibly corresponds to TRBD1 (5 bases). Germline loops: CDR1 MRHNA, CDR2 SNTAGT. The CDR3 extends over 16 amino acids. The V end lost 1 base, the J end lost 2 bases, and 11 bases lay between the germline ends. The CDR3 protein is CASSDWRGGTNEKLFF. The CDR3 bases are TGTGCCAGCAGTGACTGGAGGGGAGGCACTAATGAAAAACTGTTTTTT.

This chain connects TRBV3-1 (or the pseudogene TRBV3-2) to TRBJ2-2; no firm D call. Trimming stripped 2 bases from V and 7 bases from J, with 5 bases between. Germline V gene data show CDR1 as LGHDT and CDR2 as YNNKEL (reference sequence). The length of the CDR3 is 12 residues. CDR3 protein: CASSQIVGELFF. CDR3 sequence (DNA): TGTGCCAGCAGCCAAATAGTCGGGGAGCTGTTTTTT.

This chain connects TRBV27 to TRBJ1-5; no reliable D call. The CDR3 contains 14 residues. Per the germline V gene, CDR1 is MNHEY and CDR2 is SMNVEV (reference sequence). V shed 2 bases and J shed 4 bases, with 9 bases lying between them. The CDR3 DNA reads as TGTGCCAGCAGTTTAAGAGGAGGAAATCAGCCCCAGCATTTT. Translated: CASSLRGGNQPQHF.

The chain combines TRBV21-1 with TRBJ1-2; the table assigns TRBD1, which was not confirmed against the DNA. TRBV21-1 is a known pseudogene. The CDR3 has 12 amino acids. CDR3 residues: CASSKTGSGYTF. Written as DNA, the CDR3 is TGTGCCAGCAGCAAAACAGGGAGCGGCTACACCTTC.

This sequence joins TRBV28 and TRBJ2-3; D perhaps matches TRBD1 (6 bases). Trimming shortened V by 7 bases and J by 1 base, and 12 bases separated the two germline ends. The CDR3 sequence is 14 residues long. CDR1 and CDR2 from the germline V gene are MDHEN and SYDVKM. CDR3 coding DNA: TGTGCCAGCATCAGGGGTGGGGGCACAGATACGCAGTATTTT. Its translation: CASIRGGGTDTQYF.

V usage is TRBV18 and J usage is TRBJ2-2; weak D call: TRBD2 (6 bases). Trimming removed 3 bases from V and 3 bases from J, with 8 bases in between. The CDR3 is 14 amino acids. The germline gives CDR1 KGHSH, CDR2 LQKENI. The CDR3 region has the DNA TGTGCCAGCTCACCGACTAGGGACACCGGGGAGCTGTTTTTT. Translated: CASSPTRDTGELFF.

This clone was picked up a small number of times. The chain employs TRBV7-2 and TRBJ2-2; 14 bases align to TRBD2. Germline V lookup: CDR1 SGHTA, CDR2 FQGNSA. The trim removed 5 bases at V and 9 bases at J, leaving 8 bases unmatched. The CDR3 spans 16 residues. In nucleotides, the CDR3 is TGTGCCAGCAGCGTCACCGGGACTAGCGGGGGTCGGGAGCTGTTTTTT. It specifies CASSVTGTSGGRELFF.

DNA of the CDR3: TGTGCCAGCAGCTTGGAAACCGGGACTAGCGTTTACGAGCAGTACTTC. This gives the protein CASSLETGTSVYEQYF. The chain recombines TRBV5-4 with TRBJ2-7, with TRBD2 matching 10 bases. The CDR3 consists of 16 residues. V gave up 0 bases and J gave up 4 bases; unmatched junction bases: 7. CDR1 and CDR2 (germline): SGHNT, YYREEE (reference sequence).

CDR3 bases: TGCAGCGTCCTCCGGGAGTCGGGCCTTGAAGCTTTCTTT. Its protein is CSVLRESGLEAFF. This sequence joins TRBV29-1 and TRBJ1-1, with no clear D. Trimming took 6 bases from V and 7 from J, leaving 18 bases between them. Germline V lookup: CDR1 SQVTM, CDR2 ANQGSEA. The CDR3 contains 13 residues.

V and J are TRBV19 and TRBJ1-3; D unclear. This CDR3 region has 15 residues. The germline V gene has CDR1 LNHDA and CDR2 SQIVND (reference sequence). The germline V and J ends were trimmed by 10 bases and 1 base, with 17 bases remaining between them. As DNA, the CDR3 is TGTGCCACTTCGCGGGGTTTTGCTTCTGGAAACACCATATATTTT. Translating gives CATSRGFASGNTIYF.